This T cell receptor (beta chain) was identified during a study of identical twins. Notes on the study in general: Beta clonotypes that were abundant in cord blood contained fewer insertions, a pattern absent from memory repertoires.

There are a few counts of this clonotype. Its matching antigen is unknown. MiXCR, run by TCRdb on the 5' RACE reads, gives a single entry per CDR3 protein. The sample yields 500,000 or so distinct CDR3 sequences, roughly a fifth seen once. These data were also reused for a study on T cells expressing NK-cell markers. That source notes: The CD3+CD56-NKG2C+ fraction of a few donors was likewise dominated by these clonotypes.

The clonotype was recovered from a woman aged 18 to 35 in good health. Sample: CD4+ T cells sorted from blood.

The CDR3 sequence: CASSQGPTRPSSYNEQFF. The CDR3 bases are TGCGCCAGCAGCCAAGGCCCGACTAGGCCTAGCTCCTACAATGAGCAGTTCTTC. V usage is TRBV4-3 and J usage is TRBJ2-1, with a tentative D call TRBD2 (6 bases). The CDR3 is 18 amino acids. Germline assignment: CDR1 LGHNA and CDR2 YSLEER. The germline V and J ends were trimmed by 1 base and 0 bases, with 16 bases remaining between them.